The present T cell receptor beta chain was sequenced within a study of blood T cell repertoires in COVID-19. Study-wide background: Italy, Spain and the United States were the sources of the convalescent and acute COVID-19 samples. Sources were T cells, B-cell-depleted T cells, or PBMCs; the material itself was cDNA or gDNA.

As handled by the study authors: Reference gene primer amplification gave estimated nucleated cell counts. Clones were read by immunoSEQ multiplex PCR, and TCRdb kept only the in-frame ones, dropping some. V, J and clone size derive from that table, while D and trimming were established from the DNA sequence. Of 200,000 to 250,000 clones listed, 86% are singletons. The specimen was peripheral blood. This sequence was found in a woman in her fifties or sixties with COVID-19, enrolled during active disease.

CDR3 sequence (DNA): TGTGCCAGCAGCTGGGGGGGGAGCGGGGCCTACGAGCAGTACTTC. Amino acids: CASSWGGSGAYEQYF. The rearrangement links TRBV28 to TRBJ2-7; 7 bases align to TRBD2. CDR3 length: 15 amino acids. Trimming at V came to 6 bases and at J to 2 bases, leaving 10 bases not matched to a gene. The V gene's germline CDR1 is MDHEN and CDR2 SYDVKM.